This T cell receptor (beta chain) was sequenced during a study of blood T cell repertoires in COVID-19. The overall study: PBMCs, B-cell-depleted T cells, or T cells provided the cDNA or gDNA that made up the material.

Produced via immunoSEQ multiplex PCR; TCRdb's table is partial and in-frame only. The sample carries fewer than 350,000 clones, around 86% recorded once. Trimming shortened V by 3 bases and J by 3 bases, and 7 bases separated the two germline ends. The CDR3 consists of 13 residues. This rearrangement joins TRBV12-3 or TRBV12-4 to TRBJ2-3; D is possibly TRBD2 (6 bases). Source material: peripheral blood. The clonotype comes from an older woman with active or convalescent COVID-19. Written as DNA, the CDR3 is TGTGCCAGCAGTTTGGGGACTACAGATACGCAGTATTTT. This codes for CASSLGTTDTQYF.